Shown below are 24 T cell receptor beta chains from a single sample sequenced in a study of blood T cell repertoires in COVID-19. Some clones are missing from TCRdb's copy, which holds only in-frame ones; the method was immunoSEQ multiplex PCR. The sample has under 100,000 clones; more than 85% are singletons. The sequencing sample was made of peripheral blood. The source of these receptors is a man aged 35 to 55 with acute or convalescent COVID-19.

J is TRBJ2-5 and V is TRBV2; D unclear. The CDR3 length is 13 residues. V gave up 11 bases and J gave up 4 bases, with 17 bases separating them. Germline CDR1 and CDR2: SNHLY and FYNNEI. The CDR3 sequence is CAGNRVLSETQYF. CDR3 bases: TGTGCCGGTAACCGGGTCCTGTCAGAGACCCAGTACTTC.

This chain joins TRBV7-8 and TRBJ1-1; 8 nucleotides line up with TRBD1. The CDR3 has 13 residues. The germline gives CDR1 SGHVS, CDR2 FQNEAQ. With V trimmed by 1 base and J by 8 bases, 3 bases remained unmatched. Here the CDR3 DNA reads TGTGCCAGCAGCTTAGTGTGGGACAGGGAAGCTTTCTTT. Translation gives CASSLVWDREAFF.

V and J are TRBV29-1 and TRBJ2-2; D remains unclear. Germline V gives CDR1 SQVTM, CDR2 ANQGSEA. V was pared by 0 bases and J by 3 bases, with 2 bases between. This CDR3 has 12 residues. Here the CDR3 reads CSVEDDTGELFF. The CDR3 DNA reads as TGCAGCGTTGAAGACGACACCGGGGAGCTGTTTTTT.

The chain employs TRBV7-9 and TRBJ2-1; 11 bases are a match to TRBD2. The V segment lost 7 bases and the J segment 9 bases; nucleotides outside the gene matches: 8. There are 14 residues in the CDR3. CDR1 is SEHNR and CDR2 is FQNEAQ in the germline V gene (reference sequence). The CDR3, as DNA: TGTGCCAGCAATTTAGCGGGAGGGCCCTTTGAGCAGTTCTTC. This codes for CASNLAGGPFEQFF.

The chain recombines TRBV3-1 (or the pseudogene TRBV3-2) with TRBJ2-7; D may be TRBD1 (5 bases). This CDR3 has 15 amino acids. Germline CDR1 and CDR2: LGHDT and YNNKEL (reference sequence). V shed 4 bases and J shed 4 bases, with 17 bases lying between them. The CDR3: CASSRVWAGQYEQYF. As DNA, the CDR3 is TGTGCCAGCAGCCGAGTCTGGGCAGGGCAATACGAGCAGTACTTC.

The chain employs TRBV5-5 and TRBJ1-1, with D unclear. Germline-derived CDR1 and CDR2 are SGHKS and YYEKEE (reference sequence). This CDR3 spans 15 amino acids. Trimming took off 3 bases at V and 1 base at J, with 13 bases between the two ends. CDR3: CASSWSGEQNTEAFF. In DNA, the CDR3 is TGTGCCAGCAGCTGGTCCGGGGAACAGAACACTGAAGCTTTCTTT. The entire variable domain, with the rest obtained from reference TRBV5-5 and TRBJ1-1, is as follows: DAGVTQSPTHLIKTRGQQVTLRCSPISGHKSVSWYQQVLGQGPQFIFQYYEKEERGRGNFPDRFSARQFPNYSSELNVNALLLGDSALYLCASSWSGEQNTEAFFGQGTRLTVV.

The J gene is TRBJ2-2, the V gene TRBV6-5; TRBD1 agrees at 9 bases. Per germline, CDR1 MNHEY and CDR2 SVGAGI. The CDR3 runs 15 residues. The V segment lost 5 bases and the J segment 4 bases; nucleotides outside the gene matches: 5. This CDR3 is CASSKGQGFTGELFF. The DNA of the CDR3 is TGTGCCAGCAGTAAGGGACAGGGTTTCACCGGGGAGCTGTTTTTT.

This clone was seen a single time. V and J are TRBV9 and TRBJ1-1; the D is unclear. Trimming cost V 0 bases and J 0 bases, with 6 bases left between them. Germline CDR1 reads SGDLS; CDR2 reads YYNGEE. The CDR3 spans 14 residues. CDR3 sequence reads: CASSVDPMNTEAFF. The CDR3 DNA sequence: TGTGCCAGCAGCGTAGATCCCATGAACACTGAAGCTTTCTTT. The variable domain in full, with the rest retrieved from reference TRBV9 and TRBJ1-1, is DSGVTQTPKHLITATGQRVTLRCSPRSGDLSVYWYQQSLDQGLQFLIQYYNGEERAKGNILERFSAQQFPDLHSELNLSSLELGDSALYFCASSVDPMNTEAFFGQGTRLTVV.

CDR3 sequence (DNA): TGTGCCATCAGGGCAGGGGTCGGCACAGATACGCAGTATTTT. Protein product: CAIRAGVGTDTQYF. The chain uses TRBV10-3 and TRBJ2-3; possibly TRBD1 for D (6 bases). The CDR3 has 14 amino acids. V lost 6 bases, J lost 1 base, and 11 bases lay in between. From germline, CDR1 is ENHRY and CDR2 SYGVKD.

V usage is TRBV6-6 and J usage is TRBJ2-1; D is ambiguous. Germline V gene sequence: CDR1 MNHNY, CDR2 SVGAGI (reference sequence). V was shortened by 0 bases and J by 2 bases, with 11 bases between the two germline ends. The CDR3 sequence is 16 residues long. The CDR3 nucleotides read TGTGCCAGCAGTTACTCAGGTAGCTACGCCTACAATGAGCAGTTCTTC. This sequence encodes CASSYSGSYAYNEQFF.

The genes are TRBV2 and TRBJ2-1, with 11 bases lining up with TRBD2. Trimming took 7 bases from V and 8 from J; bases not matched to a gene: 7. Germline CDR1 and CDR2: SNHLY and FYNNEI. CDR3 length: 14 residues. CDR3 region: CASKPGLAVYEQFF. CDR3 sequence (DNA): TGTGCCAGCAAACCGGGACTAGCGGTCTATGAGCAGTTCTTC.

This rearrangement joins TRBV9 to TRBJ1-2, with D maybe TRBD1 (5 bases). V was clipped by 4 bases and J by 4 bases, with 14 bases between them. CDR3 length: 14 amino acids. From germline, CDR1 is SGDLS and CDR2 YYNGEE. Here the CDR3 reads CASSSKWGVYGYTF. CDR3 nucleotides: TGTGCCAGCAGCTCCAAATGGGGCGTCTATGGCTACACCTTC.

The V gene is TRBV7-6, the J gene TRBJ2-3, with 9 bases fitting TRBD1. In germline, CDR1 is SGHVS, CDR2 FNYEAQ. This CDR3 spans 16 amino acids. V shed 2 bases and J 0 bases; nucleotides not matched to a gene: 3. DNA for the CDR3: TGTGCCAGCAGCTTAATACAGGGGGCGAGCACAGATACGCAGTATTTT. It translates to CASSLIQGASTDTQYF.

The CDR3 sequence: CASSQDRGAQNSPLHF. The CDR3 DNA reads as TGCGCCAGCAGCCAAGACAGGGGGGCCCAAAATTCACCCCTCCACTTT. The chain combines TRBV4-3 with TRBJ1-6; 7 bases are shared with TRBD1. The germline V gene encodes CDR1 LGHNA and CDR2 YSLEER. With V trimmed by 0 bases and J by 7 bases, 6 bases remained unmatched. There are 16 residues in the CDR3.

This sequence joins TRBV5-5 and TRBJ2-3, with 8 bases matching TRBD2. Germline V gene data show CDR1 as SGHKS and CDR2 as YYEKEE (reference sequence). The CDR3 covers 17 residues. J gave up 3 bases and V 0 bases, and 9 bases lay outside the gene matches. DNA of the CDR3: TGTGCCAGCAGCTTGGGTGCGGGGGGCTTAGGAACAGATACGCAGTATTTT. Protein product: CASSLGAGGLGTDTQYF.

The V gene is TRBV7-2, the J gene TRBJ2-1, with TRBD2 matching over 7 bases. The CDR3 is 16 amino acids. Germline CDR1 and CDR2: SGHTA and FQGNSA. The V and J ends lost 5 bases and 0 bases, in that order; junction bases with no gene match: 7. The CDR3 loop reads CASSPGGGFSYNEQFF. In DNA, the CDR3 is TGTGCCAGCAGCCCGGGAGGCGGTTTCTCCTACAATGAGCAGTTCTTC.

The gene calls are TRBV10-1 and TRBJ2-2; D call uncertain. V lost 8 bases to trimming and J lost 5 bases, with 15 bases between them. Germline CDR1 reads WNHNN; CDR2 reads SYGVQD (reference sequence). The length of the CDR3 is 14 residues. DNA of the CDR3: TGCGCCAGCCAGGCCCCGGTCGGAACCGGGGAGCTGTTTTTT. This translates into CASQAPVGTGELFF.

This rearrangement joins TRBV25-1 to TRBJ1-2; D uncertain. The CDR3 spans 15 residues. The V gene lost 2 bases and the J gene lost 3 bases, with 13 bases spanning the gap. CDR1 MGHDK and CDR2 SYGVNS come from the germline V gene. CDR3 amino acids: CASSEGGVRDYGYTF. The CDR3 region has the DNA TGTGCCAGCAGTGAAGGAGGTGTAAGGGACTATGGCTACACCTTC.

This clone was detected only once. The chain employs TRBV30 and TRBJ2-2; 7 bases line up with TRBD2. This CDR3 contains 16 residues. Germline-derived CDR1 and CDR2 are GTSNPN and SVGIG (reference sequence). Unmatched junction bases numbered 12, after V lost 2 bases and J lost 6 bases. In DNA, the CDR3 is TGTGCCTGGAGTAACCTAGCGGCCTCTTTTGCCGGGGAGCTGTTTTTT. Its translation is CAWSNLAASFAGELFF.

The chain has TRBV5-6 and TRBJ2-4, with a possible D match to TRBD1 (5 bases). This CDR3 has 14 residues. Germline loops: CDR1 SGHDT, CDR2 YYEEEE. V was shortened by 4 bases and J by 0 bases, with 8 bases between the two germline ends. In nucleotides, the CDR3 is TGTGCCAGCAGCAGGGGTTTAGCCAAAAACATTCAGTACTTC. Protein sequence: CASSRGLAKNIQYF. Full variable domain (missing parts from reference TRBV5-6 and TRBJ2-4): DAGVTQSPTHLIKTRGQQVTLRCSPKSGHDTVSWYQQALGQGPQFIFQYYEEEERQRGNFPDRFSGHQFPNYSSELNVNALLLGDSALYLCASSRGLAKNIQYFGAGTRLSVL.

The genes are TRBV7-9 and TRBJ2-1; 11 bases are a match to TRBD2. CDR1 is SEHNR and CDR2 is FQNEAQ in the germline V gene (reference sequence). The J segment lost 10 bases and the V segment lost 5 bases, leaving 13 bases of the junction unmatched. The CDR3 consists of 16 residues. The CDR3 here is CASSPPGLAAFSEQFF. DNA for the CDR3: TGTGCCAGCAGCCCACCGGGACTAGCGGCCTTTTCGGAGCAGTTCTTC.

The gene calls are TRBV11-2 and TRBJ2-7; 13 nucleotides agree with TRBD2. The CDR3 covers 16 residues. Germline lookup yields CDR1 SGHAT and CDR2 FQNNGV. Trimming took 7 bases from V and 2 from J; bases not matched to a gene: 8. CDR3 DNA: TGTGCCAGCAATCAGCGCGGACTAGCGGGGGCCTACGAGCAGTACTTC. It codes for CASNQRGLAGAYEQYF.

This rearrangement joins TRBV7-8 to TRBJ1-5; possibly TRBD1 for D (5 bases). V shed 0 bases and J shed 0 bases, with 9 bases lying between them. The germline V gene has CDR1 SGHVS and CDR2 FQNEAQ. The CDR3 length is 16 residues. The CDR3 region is CASSLAQEYSNQPQHF. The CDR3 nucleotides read TGTGCCAGCAGCTTAGCACAGGAGTATAGCAATCAGCCCCAGCATTTT. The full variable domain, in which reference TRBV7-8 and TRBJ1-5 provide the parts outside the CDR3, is GAGVSQSPRYKVAKRGQDVALRCDPISGHVSLFWYQQALGQGPEFLTYFQNEAQLDKSGLPSDRFFAERPEGSVSTLKIQRTQQEDSAVYLCASSLAQEYSNQPQHFGDGTRLSIL.

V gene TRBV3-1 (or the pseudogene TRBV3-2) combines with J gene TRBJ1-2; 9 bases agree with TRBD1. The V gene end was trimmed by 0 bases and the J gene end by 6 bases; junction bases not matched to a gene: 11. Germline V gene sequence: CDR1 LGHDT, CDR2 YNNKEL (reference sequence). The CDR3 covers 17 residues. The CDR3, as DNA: TGTGCCAGCAGCCAAGAAATTAGGGGGGGACAGGGCCATGGCTACACCTTC. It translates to CASSQEIRGGQGHGYTF.